The clone carrying this T cell receptor (beta chain) has more than one count but fewer than ten. This sample stems from a study of blood T cells in healthy people across ages. Next came a second PCR, run for about 6 to 11 cycles, which used a sample-barcoded 5' primer along with a J-beta primer mix. Each CDR3 protein gets one entry after TCRdb re-called the 5' RACE reads with MiXCR. The top ten hold under 20% of the sample, which has about 1 million distinct CDR3 sequences, more than 35% seen once. This CDR3 comprises 12 residues. V shed 1 base and J shed 6 bases, with 7 bases lying between them. CDR1 is SGDLS and CDR2 is YYNGEE in the germline V gene.

Sequencing was done on a sample of blood. This receptor was taken from a woman in her fifties or sixties in good health. The chain recombines TRBV9 with TRBJ1-2; D gene unclear. The CDR3 coding sequence is TGTGCCAGCAGCGTAACAGAAAATGGCTACACCTTC. Translating gives CASSVTENGYTF.